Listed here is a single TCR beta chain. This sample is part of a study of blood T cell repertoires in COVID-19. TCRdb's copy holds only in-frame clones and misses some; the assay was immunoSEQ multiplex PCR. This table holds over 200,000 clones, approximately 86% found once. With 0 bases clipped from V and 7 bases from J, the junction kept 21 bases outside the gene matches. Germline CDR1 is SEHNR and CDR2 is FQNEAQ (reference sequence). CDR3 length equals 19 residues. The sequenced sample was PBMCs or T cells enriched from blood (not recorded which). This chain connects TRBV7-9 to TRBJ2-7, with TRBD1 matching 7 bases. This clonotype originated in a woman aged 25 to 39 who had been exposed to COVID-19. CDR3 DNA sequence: TGTGCCAGCAGCTTAGCCCGGGACAGCGTTATCCCAATCCTAAGAGAGCAGTACTTC. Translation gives CASSLARDSVIPILREQYF.